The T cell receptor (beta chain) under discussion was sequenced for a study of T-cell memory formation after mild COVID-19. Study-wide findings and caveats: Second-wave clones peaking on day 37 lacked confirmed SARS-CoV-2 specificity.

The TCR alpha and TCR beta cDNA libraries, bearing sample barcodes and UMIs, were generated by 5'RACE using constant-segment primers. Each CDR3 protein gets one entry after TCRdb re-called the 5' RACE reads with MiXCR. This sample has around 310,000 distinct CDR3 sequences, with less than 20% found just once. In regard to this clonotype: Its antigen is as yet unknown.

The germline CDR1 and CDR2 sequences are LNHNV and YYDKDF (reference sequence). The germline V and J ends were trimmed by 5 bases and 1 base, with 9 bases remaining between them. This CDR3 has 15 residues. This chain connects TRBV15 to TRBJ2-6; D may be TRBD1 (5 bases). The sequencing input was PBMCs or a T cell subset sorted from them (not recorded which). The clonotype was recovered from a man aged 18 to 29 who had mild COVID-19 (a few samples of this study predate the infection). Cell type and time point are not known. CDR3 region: CATSGGHSGANVLTF. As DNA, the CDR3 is TGTGCCACCAGCGGCGGACATTCTGGGGCCAACGTCCTGACTTTC.